These T cell receptor beta chains were read from a single sample in a study of early T cells in non-severe SARS-CoV-2 infection. Via MiXCR, TCRdb re-called the 5' RACE reads, giving one row per CDR3 protein. The sample has about 81,000 distinct CDR3 sequences, roughly 5.7% seen once; the top ten hold roughly 8%. The specimen was whole blood. All receptors come from an adult who was a healthcare worker with PCR-confirmed SARS-CoV-2 infection or an uninfected control (not recorded which). Each CDR3 is given without its conserved first and last residue.

v_gene: TRBV11-2
j_gene: TRBJ2-7
CDR3aa: ASSHLSGTGSYEQY

v_gene: TRBV5-8
j_gene: TRBJ1-1
CDR3aa: ASSLEANTEAF

v_gene: TRBV20-1
j_gene: TRBJ1-1
CDR3aa: SAYRTNTEAF

v_gene: TRBV2
j_gene: TRBJ2-3
CDR3aa: ASTEGGTSTDTQY

v_gene: TRBV12-3/TRBV12-4
j_gene: TRBJ2-2
CDR3aa: ASSSPGLAVTGELF

v_gene: TRBV19
j_gene: TRBJ2-2
CDR3aa: ASSLAGVNTGELF

v_gene: TRBV10-1
j_gene: TRBJ2-4
CDR3aa: ASSGQTLAKNIQY

v_gene: TRBV12-3/TRBV12-4
j_gene: TRBJ1-2
CDR3aa: ASSPQGARGYT

v_gene: TRBV28
j_gene: TRBJ2-7
CDR3aa: ASSSEGQGRYEQY

v_gene: TRBV2
j_gene: TRBJ1-2
CDR3aa: ASSEVVKQASYGYT

v_gene: TRBV5-5
j_gene: TRBJ1-1
CDR3aa: ASTMLERTEAF

v_gene: TRBV20-1
j_gene: TRBJ1-1
CDR3aa: SARLITRGQLNTEAF

v_gene: TRBV20-1
j_gene: TRBJ2-1
CDR3aa: SASTGTSGRMPEQF

v_gene: TRBV5-1
j_gene: TRBJ2-2
CDR3aa: ASSLADIMNTGELF

v_gene: TRBV2
j_gene: TRBJ1-4
CDR3aa: ASSERSGDNEKLF

v_gene: TRBV18
j_gene: TRBJ1-1
CDR3aa: ASSNGERLNTEAF

v_gene: TRBV27
j_gene: TRBJ2-6
CDR3aa: ASSFSPDGSGANVLT

v_gene: TRBV6-6
j_gene: TRBJ2-3
CDR3aa: ASSYPGQGTDTQY

v_gene: TRBV29-1
j_gene: TRBJ1-2
CDR3aa: SVERSYGYT

v_gene: TRBV4-1
j_gene: TRBJ2-1
CDR3aa: ASSRGLAGGQNEQF

v_gene: TRBV10-3
j_gene: TRBJ2-3
CDR3aa: AISDPGRADTQY

v_gene: TRBV14
j_gene: TRBJ1-6
CDR3aa: ASSQDLGPYNSPLH

v_gene: TRBV29-1
j_gene: TRBJ1-4
CDR3aa: SVAGGASEKLF

v_gene: TRBV7-2
j_gene: TRBJ2-3
CDR3aa: ASSLALPGQGRVDTQY

v_gene: TRBV27
j_gene: TRBJ2-1
CDR3aa: ASSLWTSGYNEQF

v_gene: TRBV5-4
j_gene: TRBJ2-3
CDR3aa: ASSLAGSPDTQY

v_gene: TRBV5-1
j_gene: TRBJ2-5
CDR3aa: ASSAGGETQY

v_gene: TRBV10-3
j_gene: TRBJ1-2
CDR3aa: AIRTTGGTYGYT

v_gene: TRBV20-1
j_gene: TRBJ1-1
CDR3aa: RALRPGGGDYSEAF

v_gene: TRBV6-6
j_gene: TRBJ1-2
CDR3aa: ASSYYRDRGDGYT

v_gene: TRBV13
j_gene: TRBJ2-3
CDR3aa: ASSRSADTQY

v_gene: TRBV5-4
j_gene: TRBJ2-2
CDR3aa: ASSSLLGRTGELF

v_gene: TRBV9
j_gene: TRBJ2-7
CDR3aa: ASSGGTGIYEQY

v_gene: TRBV7-2
j_gene: TRBJ2-3
CDR3aa: ASSFGRDTDTQY

v_gene: TRBV15
j_gene: TRBJ1-2
CDR3aa: ATSRDYPGGGYT

v_gene: TRBV20-1
j_gene: TRBJ2-1
CDR3aa: SARVTGTYNEQF

v_gene: TRBV5-4
j_gene: TRBJ2-3
CDR3aa: ASSAWDRGSDTQY

v_gene: TRBV7-9
j_gene: TRBJ1-4
CDR3aa: ASSLSGTGISTNEKLF

v_gene: TRBV19
j_gene: TRBJ1-5
CDR3aa: ASRTGGEVGQPQH

v_gene: TRBV6-6
j_gene: TRBJ2-6
CDR3aa: ASTRTGGNSGANVLT

v_gene: TRBV10-3
j_gene: TRBJ1-4
CDR3aa: AISSTSNEKLF